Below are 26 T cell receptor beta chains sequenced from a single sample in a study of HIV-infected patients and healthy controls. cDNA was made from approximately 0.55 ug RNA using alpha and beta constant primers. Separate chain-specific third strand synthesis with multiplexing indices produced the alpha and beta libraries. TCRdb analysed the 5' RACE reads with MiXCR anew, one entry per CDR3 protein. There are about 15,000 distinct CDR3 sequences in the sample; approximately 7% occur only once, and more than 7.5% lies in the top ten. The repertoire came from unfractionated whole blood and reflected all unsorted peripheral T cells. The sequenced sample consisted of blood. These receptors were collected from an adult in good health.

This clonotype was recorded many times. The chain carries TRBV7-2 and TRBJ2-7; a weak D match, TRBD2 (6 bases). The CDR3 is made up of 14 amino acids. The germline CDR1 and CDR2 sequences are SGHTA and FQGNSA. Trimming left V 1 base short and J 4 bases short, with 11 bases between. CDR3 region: CASSLGGRQYEQYF. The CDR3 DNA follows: TGTGCCAGCAGCTTAGGAGGGAGGCAGTACGAGCAGTACTTC.

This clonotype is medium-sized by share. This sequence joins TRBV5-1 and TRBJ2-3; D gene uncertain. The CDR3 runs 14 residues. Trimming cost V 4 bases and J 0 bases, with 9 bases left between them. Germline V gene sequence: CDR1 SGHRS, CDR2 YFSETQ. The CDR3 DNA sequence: TGCGCCAGCAGCCCTGGGCCCAGCACAGATACGCAGTATTTT. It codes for CASSPGPSTDTQYF.

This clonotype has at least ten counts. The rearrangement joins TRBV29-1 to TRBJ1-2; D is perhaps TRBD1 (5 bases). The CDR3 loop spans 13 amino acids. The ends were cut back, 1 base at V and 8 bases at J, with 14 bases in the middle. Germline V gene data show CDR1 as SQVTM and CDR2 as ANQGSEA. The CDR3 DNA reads TGCAGCGTTGAAGCCACTGGACAAGGGGGCTACACCTTC. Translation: CSVEATGQGGYTF.

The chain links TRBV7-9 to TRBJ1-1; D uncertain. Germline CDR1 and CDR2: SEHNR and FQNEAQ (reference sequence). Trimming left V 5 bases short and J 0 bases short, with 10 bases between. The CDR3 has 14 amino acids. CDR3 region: CASSVAAVNTEAFF. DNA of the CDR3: TGTGCCAGCAGCGTGGCGGCCGTGAACACTGAAGCTTTCTTT.

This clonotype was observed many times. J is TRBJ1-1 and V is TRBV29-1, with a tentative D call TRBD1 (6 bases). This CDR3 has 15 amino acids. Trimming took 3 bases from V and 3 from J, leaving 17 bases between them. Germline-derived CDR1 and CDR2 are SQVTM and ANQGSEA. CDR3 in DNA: TGCAGCGTTGATCACAGGGAAGTTGGGTACACTGAAGCTTTCTTT. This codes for CSVDHREVGYTEAFF.

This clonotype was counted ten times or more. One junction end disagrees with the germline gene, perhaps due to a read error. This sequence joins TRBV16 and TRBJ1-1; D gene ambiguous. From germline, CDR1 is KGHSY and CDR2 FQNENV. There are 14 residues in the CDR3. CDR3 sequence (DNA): TGTGCCAACAGCCAATCGTTCACAGCCCATGAAGCTTTCTTT. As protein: CANSQSFTAHEAFF.

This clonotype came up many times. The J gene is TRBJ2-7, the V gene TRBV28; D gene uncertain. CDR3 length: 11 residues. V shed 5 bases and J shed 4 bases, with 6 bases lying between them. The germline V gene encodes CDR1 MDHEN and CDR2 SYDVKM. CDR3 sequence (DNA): TGTGCCAGCAGTCCGGATTACGAGCAGTACTTC. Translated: CASSPDYEQYF.

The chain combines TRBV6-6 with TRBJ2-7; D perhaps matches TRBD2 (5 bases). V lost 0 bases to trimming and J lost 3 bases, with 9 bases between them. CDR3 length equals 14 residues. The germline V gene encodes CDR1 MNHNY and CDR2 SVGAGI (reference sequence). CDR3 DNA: TGTGCCAGCAGTTACTCGACCCGGGACTACGAGCAGTACTTC. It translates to CASSYSTRDYEQYF.

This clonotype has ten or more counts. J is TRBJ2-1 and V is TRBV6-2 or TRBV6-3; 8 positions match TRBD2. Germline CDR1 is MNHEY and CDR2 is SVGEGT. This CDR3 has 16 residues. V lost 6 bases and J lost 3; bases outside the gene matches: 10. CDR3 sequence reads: CASRGKGTRGYNEQFF. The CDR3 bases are TGTGCCAGCAGGGGGAAAGGGACTAGGGGCTACAATGAGCAGTTCTTC.

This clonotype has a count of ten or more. CDR3 sequence (DNA): TGTGCCAGCAGCTTGGGCGGGGGTACAGAGACCCAGTACTTC. Translated: CASSLGGGTETQYF. The chain is built from TRBV5-6 and TRBJ2-5; 7 bases align to TRBD2. The CDR3 covers 14 residues. Germline loops: CDR1 SGHDT, CDR2 YYEEEE. V shed 0 bases, J shed 4 bases, and the junction held 3 bases outside the gene matches. The whole variable domain, filled in from reference TRBV5-6 and TRBJ2-5, reads DAGVTQSPTHLIKTRGQQVTLRCSPKSGHDTVSWYQQALGQGPQFIFQYYEEEERQRGNFPDRFSGHQFPNYSSELNVNALLLGDSALYLCASSLGGGTETQYFGPGTRLLVL.

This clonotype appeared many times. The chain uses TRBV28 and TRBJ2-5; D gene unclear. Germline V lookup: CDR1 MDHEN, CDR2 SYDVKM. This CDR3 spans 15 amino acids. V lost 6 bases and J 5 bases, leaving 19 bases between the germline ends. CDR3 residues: CASRITPRRSETQYF. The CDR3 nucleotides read TGTGCCAGCAGAATAACCCCGCGCAGGTCGGAGACCCAGTACTTC.

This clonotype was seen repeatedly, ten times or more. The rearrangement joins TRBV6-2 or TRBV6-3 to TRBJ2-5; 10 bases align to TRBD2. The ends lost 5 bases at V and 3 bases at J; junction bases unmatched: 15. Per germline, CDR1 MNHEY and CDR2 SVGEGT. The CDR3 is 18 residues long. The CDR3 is CASSPDQLKLAGKETQYF. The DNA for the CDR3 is TGTGCCAGCAGTCCCGATCAACTCAAACTAGCGGGAAAAGAGACCCAGTACTTC.

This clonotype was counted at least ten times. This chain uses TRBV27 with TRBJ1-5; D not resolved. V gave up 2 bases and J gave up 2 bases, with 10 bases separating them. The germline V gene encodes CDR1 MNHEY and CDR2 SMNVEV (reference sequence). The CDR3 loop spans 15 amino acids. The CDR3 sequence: CASSLVAWGNQPQHF. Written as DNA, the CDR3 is TGTGCCAGCAGTTTAGTAGCATGGGGCAATCAGCCCCAGCATTTT.

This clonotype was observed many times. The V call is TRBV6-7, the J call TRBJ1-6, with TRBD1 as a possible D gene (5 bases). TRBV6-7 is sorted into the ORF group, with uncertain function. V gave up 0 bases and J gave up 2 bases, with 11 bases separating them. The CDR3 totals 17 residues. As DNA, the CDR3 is TGTGCCAGCAGTTACTCGGGGCGGTCGCCCTATAATTCACCCCTCCACTTT. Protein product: CASSYSGRSPYNSPLHF.

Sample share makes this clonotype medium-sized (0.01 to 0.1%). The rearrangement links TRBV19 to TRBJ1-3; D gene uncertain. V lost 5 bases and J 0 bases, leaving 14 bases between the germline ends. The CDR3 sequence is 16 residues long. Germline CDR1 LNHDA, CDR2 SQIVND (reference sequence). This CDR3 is CASSPPAGVSGNTIYF. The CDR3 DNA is TGTGCCAGTAGTCCCCCAGCAGGTGTCTCTGGAAACACCATATATTTT.

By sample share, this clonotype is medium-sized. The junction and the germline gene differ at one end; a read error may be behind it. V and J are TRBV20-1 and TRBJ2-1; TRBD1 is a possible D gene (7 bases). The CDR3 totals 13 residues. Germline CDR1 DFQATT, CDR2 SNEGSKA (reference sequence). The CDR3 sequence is CSAQGGVGHESSF. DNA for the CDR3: TGCAGTGCCCAGGGGGGAGTTGGCCACGAGTCATCTTTC.

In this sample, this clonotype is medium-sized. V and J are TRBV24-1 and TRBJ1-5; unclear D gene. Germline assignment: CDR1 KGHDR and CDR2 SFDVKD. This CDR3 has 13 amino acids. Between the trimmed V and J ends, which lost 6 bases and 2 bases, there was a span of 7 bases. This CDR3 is CATSWRGNQPQHF. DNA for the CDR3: TGTGCCACCAGTTGGAGGGGCAATCAGCCCCAGCATTTT.

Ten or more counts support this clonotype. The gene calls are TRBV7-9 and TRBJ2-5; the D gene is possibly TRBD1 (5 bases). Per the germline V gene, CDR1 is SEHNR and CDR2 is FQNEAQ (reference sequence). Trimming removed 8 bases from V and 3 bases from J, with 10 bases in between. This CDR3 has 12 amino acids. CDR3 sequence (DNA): TGTGCCAGCCCTGGGGCGGAAGAGACCCAGTACTTC. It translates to CASPGAEETQYF.

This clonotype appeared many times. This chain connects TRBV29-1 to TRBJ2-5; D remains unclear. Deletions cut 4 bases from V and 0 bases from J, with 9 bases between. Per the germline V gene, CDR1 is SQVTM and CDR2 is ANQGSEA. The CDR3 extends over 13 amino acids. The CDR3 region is CSVVPAYQETQYF. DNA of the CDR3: TGCAGCGTTGTTCCGGCCTACCAAGAGACCCAGTACTTC.

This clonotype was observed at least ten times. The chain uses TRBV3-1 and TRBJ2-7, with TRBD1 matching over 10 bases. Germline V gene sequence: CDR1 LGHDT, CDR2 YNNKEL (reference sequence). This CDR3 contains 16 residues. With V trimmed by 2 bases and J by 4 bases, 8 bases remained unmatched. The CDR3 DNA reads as TGTGCCAGCAGCCAATACTCCGGGACAGGGGTTTACGAGCAGTACTTC. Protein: CASSQYSGTGVYEQYF.

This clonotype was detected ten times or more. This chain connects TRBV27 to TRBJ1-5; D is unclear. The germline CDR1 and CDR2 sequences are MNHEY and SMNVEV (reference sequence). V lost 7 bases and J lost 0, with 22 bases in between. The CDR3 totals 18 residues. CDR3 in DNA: TGTGCCAGCACCTCCCCGGATTCAGAACCGTATAGCAATCAGCCCCAGCATTTT. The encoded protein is CASTSPDSEPYSNQPQHF.

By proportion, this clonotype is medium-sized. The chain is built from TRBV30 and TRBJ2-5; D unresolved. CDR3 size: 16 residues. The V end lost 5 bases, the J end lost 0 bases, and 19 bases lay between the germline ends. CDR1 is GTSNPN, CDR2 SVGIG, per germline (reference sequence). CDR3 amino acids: CAWFVTDGMDQETQYF. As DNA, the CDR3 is TGTGCCTGGTTCGTCACGGATGGCATGGACCAAGAGACCCAGTACTTC.

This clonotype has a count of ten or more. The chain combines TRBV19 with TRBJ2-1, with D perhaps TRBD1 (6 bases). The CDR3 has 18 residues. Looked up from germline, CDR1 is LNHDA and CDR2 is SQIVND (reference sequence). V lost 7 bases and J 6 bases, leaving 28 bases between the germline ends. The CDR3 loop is CASTPSGKKGVLGNEQFF. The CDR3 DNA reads TGTGCCAGTACCCCATCAGGAAAGAAGGGGGTCCTGGGCAATGAGCAGTTCTTC.

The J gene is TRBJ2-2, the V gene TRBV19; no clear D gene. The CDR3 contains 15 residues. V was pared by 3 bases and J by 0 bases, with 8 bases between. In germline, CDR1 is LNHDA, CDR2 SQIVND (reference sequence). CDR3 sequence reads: CASSIDRPNTGELFF. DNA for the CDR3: TGTGCCAGTAGTATCGACCGGCCGAACACCGGGGAGCTGTTTTTT. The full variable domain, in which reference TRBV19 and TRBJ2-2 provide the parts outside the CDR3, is DGGITQSPKYLFRKEGQNVTLSCEQNLNHDAMYWYRQDPGQGLRLIYYSQIVNDFQKGDIAEGYSVSREKKESFPLTVTSAQKNPTAFYLCASSIDRPNTGELFFGEGSRLTVL.

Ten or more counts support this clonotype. The CDR3 loop reads CATNGAQGAGGLSMFGQFF. For the CDR3, the DNA is TGTGCCACCAACGGGGCACAGGGGGCAGGGGGCCTTTCCATGTTTGGGCAGTTCTTC. The chain links TRBV19 to TRBJ2-1; 9 nucleotides agree with TRBD1. Germline CDR1 and CDR2: LNHDA and SQIVND (reference sequence). This CDR3 comprises 19 residues. Trimming removed 10 bases from V and 12 bases from J; junction bases left unmatched: 31.

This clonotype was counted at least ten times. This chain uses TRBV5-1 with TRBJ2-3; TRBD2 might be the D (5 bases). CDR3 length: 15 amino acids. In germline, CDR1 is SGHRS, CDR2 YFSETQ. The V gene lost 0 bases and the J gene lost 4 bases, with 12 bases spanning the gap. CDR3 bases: TGCGCCAGCAGCTTGGGGTCTAGCTGGGCAGATACGCAGTATTTT. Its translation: CASSLGSSWADTQYF.